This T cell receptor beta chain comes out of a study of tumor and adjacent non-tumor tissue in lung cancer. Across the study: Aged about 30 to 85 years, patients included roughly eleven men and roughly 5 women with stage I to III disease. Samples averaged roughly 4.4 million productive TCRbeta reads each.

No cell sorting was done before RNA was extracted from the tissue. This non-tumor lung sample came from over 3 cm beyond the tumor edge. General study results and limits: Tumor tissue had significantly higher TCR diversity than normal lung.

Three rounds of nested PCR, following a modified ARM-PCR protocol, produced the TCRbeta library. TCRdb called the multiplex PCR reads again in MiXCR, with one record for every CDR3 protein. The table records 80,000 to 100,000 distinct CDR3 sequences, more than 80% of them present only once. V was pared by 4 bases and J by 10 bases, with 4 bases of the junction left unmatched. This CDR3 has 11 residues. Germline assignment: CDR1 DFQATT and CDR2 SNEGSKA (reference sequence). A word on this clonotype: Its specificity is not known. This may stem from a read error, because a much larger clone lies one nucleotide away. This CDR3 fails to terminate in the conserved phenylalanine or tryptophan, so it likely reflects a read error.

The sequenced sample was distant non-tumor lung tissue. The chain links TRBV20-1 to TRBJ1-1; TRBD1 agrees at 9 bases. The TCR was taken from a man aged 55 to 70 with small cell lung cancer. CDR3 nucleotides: TGCAGTGCTACGGGACAGGGCAGAGCTTTCTCT. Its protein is CSATGQGRAFS.